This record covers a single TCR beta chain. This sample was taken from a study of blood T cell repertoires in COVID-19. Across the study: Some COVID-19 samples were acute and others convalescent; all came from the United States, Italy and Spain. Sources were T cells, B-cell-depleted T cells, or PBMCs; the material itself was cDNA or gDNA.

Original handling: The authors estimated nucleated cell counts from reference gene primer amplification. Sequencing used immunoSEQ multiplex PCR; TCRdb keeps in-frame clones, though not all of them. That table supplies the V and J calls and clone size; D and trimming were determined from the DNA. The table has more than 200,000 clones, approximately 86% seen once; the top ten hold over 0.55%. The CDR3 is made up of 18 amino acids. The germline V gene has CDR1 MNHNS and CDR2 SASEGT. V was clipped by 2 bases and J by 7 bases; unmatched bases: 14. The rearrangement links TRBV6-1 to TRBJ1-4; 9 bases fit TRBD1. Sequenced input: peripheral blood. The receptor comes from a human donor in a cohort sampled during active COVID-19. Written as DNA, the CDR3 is TGTGCCAGCAGTGAATACACAACAGCGGGACAGGGCGGTGAAAAACTGTTTTTT. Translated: CASSEYTTAGQGGEKLFF.